One sample yielded the 9 T cell receptor beta chains listed below, sequenced in a study of cytomegalovirus exposure and HLA in healthy donors. The PCR made use of 60 Vbeta and 13 Jbeta primers. Assay: immunoSEQ multiplex PCR; the TCRdb copy retains only in-frame clones and omits some. This sample has roughly 120,000 clones, with 78% found just once. The specimen sequenced was PBMCs. These receptors came from a man aged 40-50 years in good health and CMV-seronegative.

The sample holds a few counts of this clone. This rearrangement joins TRBV15 to TRBJ2-1; possibly TRBD2 for D (5 bases). Trimming cost V 0 bases and J 5 bases, with 14 bases left between them. Germline CDR1 and CDR2: LNHNV and YYDKDF (reference sequence). The CDR3 is 16 amino acids. As DNA, the CDR3 is TGTGCCACCAGCAGAGATTTGGCGGGCGGCGACAATGAGCAGTTCTTC. This translates into CATSRDLAGGDNEQFF.

This rearrangement joins TRBV29-1 to TRBJ2-7; 7 bases map to TRBD1. J gave up 9 bases and V 1 base, and 0 bases lay outside the gene matches. In germline, CDR1 is SQVTM, CDR2 ANQGSEA. The CDR3 is 10 amino acids. The CDR3 reads CSVEGDRQYF. CDR3 nucleotides: TGCAGCGTTGAAGGGGACAGGCAGTACTTC.

The rearrangement links TRBV6-6 to TRBJ1-1; D is unclear. Germline V gene data show CDR1 as MNHNY and CDR2 as SVGAGI (reference sequence). The CDR3 is made up of 13 amino acids. The ends were cut back, 4 bases at V and 4 bases at J, with 10 bases in the middle. DNA for the CDR3: TGTGCCAGCAGTTTATCTGTATCCACTGAAGCTTTCTTT. This codes for CASSLSVSTEAFF.

This clone appeared a single time. The V call is TRBV7-8, the J call TRBJ2-1, with a tentative D call TRBD2 (5 bases). With 5 bases removed from V and 5 bases from J, the gap between germline ends came to 16 bases. CDR1 is SGHVS and CDR2 is FQNEAQ in the germline V gene. The CDR3 extends over 15 amino acids. The CDR3 DNA is TGTGCCAGCAGCCCCTATAGCGCGGAAAACAATGAGCAGTTCTTC. Translation gives CASSPYSAENNEQFF.

The chain is built from TRBV6-5 and TRBJ2-1, with TRBD1 as a possible D gene (6 bases). In germline, CDR1 is MNHEY, CDR2 SVGAGI. The CDR3 sequence is 14 residues long. V was trimmed by 7 bases and J by 4 bases, leaving 14 bases between them. CDR3 sequence (DNA): TGTGCCAGCACCCTTAGGGGGAATTACAATGAGCAGTTCTTC. It yields the protein CASTLRGNYNEQFF.

As DNA, the CDR3 is TGTGCCATAGGGACAGAAGAGACCCAGTACTTC. This gives the protein CAIGTEETQYF. V is TRBV28 and J is TRBJ2-5, with 7 positions matching TRBD1. Germline lookup yields CDR1 MDHEN and CDR2 SYDVKM. The CDR3 is 11 amino acids. The V segment lost 10 bases and the J segment 3 bases; nucleotides outside the gene matches: 2.

This clone has more than one count but fewer than ten. This sequence joins TRBV4-1 and TRBJ1-4, with D tentatively TRBD1 (6 bases). Trimming cost V 2 bases and J 10 bases, with 17 bases left between them. Per germline, CDR1 MGHRA and CDR2 YSYEKL. This CDR3 is built from 15 residues. In nucleotides, the CDR3 is TGCGCCAGCAGCCAACCCGGGACAAATCCCAGAAAACTGTTTTTT. Its translation: CASSQPGTNPRKLFF.

CDR3 residues: CASSTTGTSLYEQYF. The CDR3 coding sequence is TGTGCCAGCAGCACCACCGGGACAAGTCTCTACGAGCAGTACTTC. V is TRBV7-9 and J is TRBJ2-7; D possibly corresponds to TRBD1 (6 bases). This CDR3 is built from 15 residues. V was cut by 5 bases and J by 3 bases, with 17 bases left in between. In germline, CDR1 is SEHNR, CDR2 FQNEAQ (reference sequence).

The rearrangement uses TRBV7-3 and TRBJ2-7; TRBD2 agrees at 12 bases. The CDR3 runs to 15 residues. Germline trimming cut 5 bases from V and 2 bases from J; bases unmatched to any gene: 4. CDR1 and CDR2 (germline): SGHTA, FQGTGA. CDR3 sequence reads: CASSMTSGGPYEQYF. In DNA, the CDR3 is TGTGCCAGCAGCATGACTAGCGGGGGACCCTACGAGCAGTACTTC.